The 25 T cell receptor beta chains below were found in one sample sequenced in a study of T-cell memory formation after mild COVID-19. From the 5' RACE reads, TCRdb called clonotypes with MiXCR, one entry per CDR3 protein. The table includes more than 250,000 distinct CDR3 sequences, 15% to 20% detected once. Sequenced input: PBMCs or a T cell subset sorted from them (not recorded which). The receptors originated from a young man who had mild COVID-19 (a few samples of this study predate the infection). Cell type and time point are not known.

The chain combines TRBV19 with TRBJ1-1; D is perhaps TRBD1 (5 bases). Per the germline V gene, CDR1 is LNHDA and CDR2 is SQIVND (reference sequence). The CDR3 is 14 amino acids. V gave up 3 bases and J gave up 3 bases, with 11 bases separating them. In DNA form, the CDR3 reads TGTGCCAGTAGTATCCCGGGACTGGACACTGAAGCTTTCTTT. Translated, it gives CASSIPGLDTEAFF.

This clonotype was observed a few times. The rearrangement uses TRBV7-9 and TRBJ2-1; TRBD1 aligns across 7 bases. V shed 3 bases and J 7 bases; nucleotides not matched to a gene: 9. This CDR3 has 15 residues. The germline V gene has CDR1 SEHNR and CDR2 FQNEAQ (reference sequence). CDR3 loop: CASSFAAGTENEQFF. The CDR3 bases are TGTGCCAGCAGCTTCGCGGCCGGGACAGAAAATGAGCAGTTCTTC.

The chain recombines TRBV7-9 with TRBJ2-3; D may correspond to TRBD1 or TRBD2 (5 bases each). Deletions cut 3 bases from V and 2 bases from J, with 18 bases between. Germline loops: CDR1 SEHNR, CDR2 FQNEAQ (reference sequence). The CDR3 is 17 residues long. The CDR3 DNA reads TGTGCCAGCAGCTTTGGGACCGCAGGGCGCATCACAGATACGCAGTATTTT. As protein: CASSFGTAGRITDTQYF.

This clonotype has a handful of counts. The rearrangement joins TRBV7-2 to TRBJ1-2; D is possibly TRBD1 (6 bases). CDR3 size: 15 residues. CDR1 and CDR2 from the germline V gene are SGHTA and FQGNSA. V lost 4 bases and J lost 4, with 16 bases in between. The CDR3: CASSSRTAPGYGYTF. DNA for the CDR3: TGTGCCAGCAGCTCCAGGACAGCACCCGGCTATGGCTACACCTTC. Together with reference TRBV7-2 and TRBJ1-2, the CDR3 gives the full variable domain: GAGVSQSPSNKVTEKGKDVELRCDPISGHTALYWYRQSLGQGLEFLIYFQGNSAPDKSGLPSDRFSAERTGGSVSTLTIQRTQQEDSAVYLCASSSRTAPGYGYTFGSGTRLTVV.

The rearrangement uses TRBV7-6 and TRBJ2-6; D is uncertain. The CDR3 spans 16 residues. V lost 1 base and J 0 bases, leaving 7 bases between the germline ends. Germline CDR1 is SGHVS and CDR2 is FNYEAQ. CDR3 DNA: TGTGCCAGCAGCTTAGTAAGGCCCTCTGGGGCCAACGTCCTGACTTTC. Translating gives CASSLVRPSGANVLTF. The whole variable domain, filled in from reference TRBV7-6 and TRBJ2-6, reads GAGVSQSPRYKVTKRGQDVALRCDPISGHVSLYWYRQALGQGPEFLTYFNYEAQQDKSGLPNDRFSAERPEGSISTLTIQRTEQRDSAMYRCASSLVRPSGANVLTFGAGSRLTVL.

This clonotype was detected a few times. The chain has TRBV12-3 or TRBV12-4 and TRBJ2-7; D is undetermined. The CDR3 spans 13 residues. With 3 bases removed from V and 6 bases from J, the gap between germline ends came to 12 bases. CDR3 protein: CASSLAILLEQYF. Written as DNA, the CDR3 is TGTGCCAGCAGTTTGGCTATTCTTCTCGAGCAGTACTTC.

The rearrangement uses TRBV19 and TRBJ2-7; 10 positions match TRBD1. The CDR3 consists of 16 residues. Looked up from germline, CDR1 is LNHDA and CDR2 is SQIVND (reference sequence). Trimming took 3 bases from V and 5 from J; bases not matched to a gene: 10. The CDR3 here is CASSMHEGTGDHEQYF. CDR3 nucleotides: TGTGCCAGTAGTATGCATGAAGGGACAGGGGACCACGAGCAGTACTTC.

This clonotype showed up just a few times. The gene calls are TRBV6-1 and TRBJ2-1, with 10 positions matching TRBD2. Unmatched junction bases numbered 7, after V lost 5 bases and J lost 3 bases. The germline CDR1 and CDR2 sequences are MNHNS and SASEGT. The CDR3 length is 16 residues. The CDR3 reads CASSHKTSGDYNEQFF. DNA of the CDR3: TGTGCCAGCAGTCATAAAACTAGCGGGGACTACAATGAGCAGTTCTTC.

This clonotype was detected a few times. CDR3 protein: CASSSSDGSNQPQHF. The CDR3 bases are TGTGCCAGCAGTTCCTCCGACGGGAGCAATCAGCCCCAGCATTTT. The chain recombines TRBV28 with TRBJ1-5, with D unresolved. The CDR3 consists of 15 residues. The V gene lost 4 bases and the J gene lost 1 base, with 11 bases spanning the gap. Germline V CDR1 and CDR2: MDHEN, SYDVKM.

The rearrangement uses TRBV5-6 and TRBJ1-1; 9 bases align to TRBD1. The CDR3 is made up of 14 amino acids. V lost 1 base and J lost 8; bases outside the gene matches: 6. Germline V lookup: CDR1 SGHDT, CDR2 YYEEEE. This CDR3 reads CASSLWTGVGEAFF. The CDR3 DNA sequence: TGTGCCAGCAGCTTGTGGACAGGGGTGGGAGAAGCTTTCTTT.

This rearrangement joins TRBV29-1 to TRBJ1-2; tentatively, D is TRBD1 (5 bases). Germline V lookup: CDR1 SQVTM, CDR2 ANQGSEA. This CDR3 region has 13 residues. The ends were cut back, 7 bases at V and 0 bases at J, with 12 bases in the middle. CDR3 DNA: TGCAGCGCCCGGGGGACTTCTAACTATGGCTACACCTTC. It is translated as CSARGTSNYGYTF.

Many counts were recorded for this clonotype. V is TRBV5-1 and J is TRBJ2-3; D is perhaps TRBD2 (6 bases). Between the trimmed V and J ends, which lost 5 bases and 4 bases, there was a span of 14 bases. Germline values: CDR1 SGHRS, CDR2 YFSETQ. The CDR3 is made up of 14 amino acids. The CDR3 bases are TGCGCCAGCAGGGCAGCGGGCGGAGCAGATACGCAGTATTTT. Translated: CASRAAGGADTQYF.

CDR3 region: CSVELGGGDQETQYF. CDR3 sequence (DNA): TGCAGCGTTGAGTTAGGTGGGGGGGACCAAGAGACCCAGTACTTC. J is TRBJ2-5 and V is TRBV29-1; TRBD2 matches 7 bases. The CDR3 sequence is 15 residues long. Germline CDR1 SQVTM, CDR2 ANQGSEA. With 3 bases clipped from V and 0 bases from J, the junction kept 7 bases outside the gene matches.

The chain links TRBV5-6 to TRBJ2-3, with D perhaps given as TRBD1 or TRBD2 (5 bases each). V gave up 3 bases and J gave up 5 bases, with 10 bases separating them. Germline V gives CDR1 SGHDT, CDR2 YYEEEE. The length of the CDR3 is 13 residues. The CDR3 protein is CASSWGRGDTQYF. The CDR3 region has the DNA TGTGCCAGCAGCTGGGGGAGAGGAGATACGCAGTATTTT.

This clonotype was seen only a few times. The V gene is TRBV27, the J gene TRBJ2-7; 10 bases align to TRBD1. The trim removed 6 bases at V and 1 base at J, leaving 3 bases unmatched. The CDR3 consists of 14 residues. Germline V gene lookup returns CDR1 MNHEY and CDR2 SMNVEV (reference sequence). The CDR3 coding sequence is TGTGCCAGCAGGACGGGACAGGGGTCCTACGAGCAGTACTTC. Protein: CASRTGQGSYEQYF.

The chain combines TRBV25-1 with TRBJ1-5; no clear D. Germline CDR1 and CDR2: MGHDK and SYGVNS. CDR3 length equals 14 residues. The germline V and J ends were trimmed by 7 bases and 0 bases, with 10 bases remaining between them. CDR3 in amino acids: CASTDGDSNQPQHF. In DNA, the CDR3 is TGTGCCAGCACGGACGGAGATAGCAATCAGCCCCAGCATTTT.

The V and J genes are TRBV7-8 and TRBJ1-2; D ambiguous. The CDR3 is made up of 16 amino acids. Germline CDR1 reads SGHVS; CDR2 reads FQNEAQ. V was clipped by 5 bases and J by 4 bases, with 20 bases between them. The CDR3 region is CASSHKPDFLGYGYTF. The CDR3 DNA follows: TGTGCCAGCAGCCACAAGCCCGACTTTCTGGGCTATGGCTACACCTTC.

This clonotype has a handful of counts. The chain combines TRBV7-3 with TRBJ2-2, with a weak D call TRBD1 (5 bases). The CDR3 sequence is 16 residues long. Trimming stripped 1 base from V and 0 bases from J, with 9 bases between. Germline V gene sequence: CDR1 SGHTA, CDR2 FQGTGA. As DNA, the CDR3 is TGTGCCAGCAGCTTAAAGTTCAGGGCGAACACCGGGGAGCTGTTTTTT. This gives the protein CASSLKFRANTGELFF.

This clonotype was seen a handful of times. The CDR3 nucleotides read TGTGCCAGCAGCCAAGATGAACGGAACACTGAAGCTTTCTTT. This sequence encodes CASSQDERNTEAFF. The chain couples TRBV4-2 to TRBJ1-1; D gene uncertain. Germline lookup yields CDR1 LGHNA and CDR2 YNFKEQ. This CDR3 contains 14 residues. The V end was cut by 0 bases, the J end by 1 base, with 6 bases between.

This clonotype was recorded a few times. The rearrangement links TRBV12-3 or TRBV12-4 to TRBJ1-1, with 7 bases fitting TRBD1. V lost 7 bases, J lost 1 base, and 3 bases stayed unmatched. This CDR3 contains 13 residues. The CDR3 loop reads CASTGQTNTEAFF. DNA for the CDR3: TGTGCCAGCACGGGACAGACGAACACTGAAGCTTTCTTT.

The chain joins TRBV7-2 to TRBJ1-2; D gene ambiguous. With 1 base removed from V and 8 bases from J, the gap between germline ends came to 8 bases. Per the germline V gene, CDR1 is SGHTA and CDR2 is FQGNSA. There are 12 residues in the CDR3. The CDR3 nucleotides read TGTGCCAGCAGCTTAGTTGTGGTGGGCTACACCTTC. Amino acids: CASSLVVVGYTF.

The rearrangement joins TRBV6-2 or TRBV6-3 to TRBJ1-3; TRBD1 might be the D (5 bases). Germline V gene data show CDR1 as MNHEY and CDR2 as SVGEGT. The CDR3 has 17 amino acids. Trimming left V 4 bases short and J 9 bases short, with 25 bases between. As DNA, the CDR3 is TGTGCCAGCAGTTCACGACAGCCCCGATCTCTGGAAACCACCATATATTTT. Its protein product is CASSSRQPRSLETTIYF.

This clonotype was counted only a few times. The chain couples TRBV18 to TRBJ2-1; 10 positions match TRBD2. Germline V gene lookup returns CDR1 KGHSH and CDR2 LQKENI. The CDR3 extends over 16 amino acids. With V trimmed by 2 bases and J by 7 bases, 8 bases remained unmatched. The CDR3 reads CASSPWKAGGRNEQFF. In DNA, the CDR3 is TGTGCCAGCTCACCATGGAAAGCGGGGGGGCGGAATGAGCAGTTCTTC.

The V call is TRBV20-1, the J call TRBJ2-7; 11 bases are a match to TRBD2. The CDR3 extends over 16 amino acids. Per the germline V gene, CDR1 is DFQATT and CDR2 is SNEGSKA (reference sequence). CDR3 sequence: CRAPASGGPAPYEQYV. The CDR3, as DNA: TGCAGGGCCCCCGCTAGCGGGGGGCCGGCCCCCTACGAGCAGTACGTC.

This clonotype was counted ten times or more. The chain couples TRBV29-1 to TRBJ1-1; D may be TRBD1 (5 bases). Per germline, CDR1 SQVTM and CDR2 ANQGSEA. The CDR3 runs 12 residues. V lost 6 bases and J lost 3, with 11 bases in between. The CDR3 nucleotides are TGCAGCGTGGGGAGGGGAGACACTGAAGCTTTCTTT. Its protein is CSVGRGDTEAFF.